This T cell receptor (beta chain) originates from a study of blood T cell repertoires in COVID-19 (dated by TCRdb to about 2020). Regarding the complete study: The collaborator samples originated in the United States, Italy and Spain and spanned the acute and convalescent phases of COVID-19. HLA class I and class II types, where available, came from metadata supplied by the sample provider rather than from assay-based typing. Subjects who had been exposed to COVID-19, were actively infected with it, or had recovered from it provided the deeply sampled blood TCRbeta repertoires that made up the dataset. The repertoires were made available in a free public database intended to serve as a resource for research on the immune response to SARS-CoV-2. Sample metadata almost always included a de-identified subject ID, COVID-19 status, age in years and sex. The prospective study material was composed of cDNA or gDNA derived from T cells, B-cell-depleted T cells, or PBMCs. Samples came from the ongoing ImmuneRACE study (first 160 participants) plus 1,254 subjects from 6 global collaborators.

TCRbeta CDR3 regions were amplified from genomic DNA by means of the immunoSEQ Assay, a bias-controlled multiplex PCR. The paper's data handling went like this. Within the assay, amplification of reference gene primers was used to estimate how many nucleated cells each sample contained. Sequence reads were collapsed and filtered to measure the absolute abundance of every unique TCRbeta CDR3 rearrangement. For each sample, productive Simpson clonality was calculated as the square root of Simpson's diversity index across productive rearrangements. Not all clones reach the TCRdb copy of this immuneACCESS table, which keeps in-frame sequences only. Checked studies attribute under half of the gap to unresolved V genes and leave the rest unexplained. The DNA was the basis for D and trimming; V, J and clone size are from that table. Recorded for this sample are approximately 90,000 clones; around 88% of them occurred a single time. The ten largest clones take up roughly 0.51% of the sample.

Collaborating institutions collected whole blood in K2EDTA tubes following their own protocols. For TCRbeta analysis, collaborators shipped samples in one of three forms: frozen whole blood, isolated PBMCs, or DNA extracted from either of those sample types. Overall results and qualifications from the work: How much clinical and demographic metadata was included differed by source and by participant, and the metadata was provided uncurated.

V is trimmed back by 6 bases and J by 1 base, and the junction contains 4 bases that no gene match accounts for. The germline V gene (reference sequence) supplies CDR1 MNHEY and CDR2 SMNVEV. Measured from the cysteine to the phenylalanine, the CDR3 is 15 residues long. The DNA shown is the 45-base CDR3, in frame from base 1. For this clone: Which antigen it targets is not known. No base quality information exists; no much larger clone differs at one position.

This clonotype originated in a man aged 55 to 70 with acute or convalescent COVID-19. Material: peripheral blood. The chain links TRBV27 with TRBJ2-5, with 11 middle bases fitting TRBD2. The DNA reads TGTGCCAGCAGACCCGGGACTAGCGGCCAAGAGACCCAGTACTTC. Its protein product is CASRPGTSGQETQYF.